A selection of T cell receptor beta chains follows, all from one sample in a study of blood T cell repertoires in COVID-19. Sequencing used immunoSEQ multiplex PCR; TCRdb keeps in-frame clones, though not all of them. Of around 130,000 clones listed, 84% are singletons. Sequenced input: peripheral blood. The receptors derive from a man aged 60 to 69 with acute or convalescent COVID-19. Both conserved end residues are part of each CDR3. Each record gives: J gene, clone size, V gene, D gene, CDR3 protein, CDR3 DNA. D genes are given only for firm matches. Rows may omit the clone size; those that give it use once, few, many or a size class.

>TRBJ2-7|-|TRBV4-1|-
CASSPEGYEQYF
TGCGCCAGCAGCCCCGAGGGCTACGAGCAGTACTTC
>TRBJ1-2|-|TRBV12-5|-
CASGLVPGARVEGYTF
TGTGCTAGTGGTTTGGTACCAGGGGCGCGAGTCGAGGGCTACACCTTC
>TRBJ2-1|-|TRBV6-6|TRBD1
CASEGADRASNEQFF
TGTGCCAGCGAGGGGGCCGACAGGGCCTCCAATGAGCAGTTCTTC
>TRBJ2-5|-|TRBV6-5|TRBD2
CASRGVGGAEETQYF
TGTGCCAGCAGGGGGGTCGGGGGGGCTGAGGAGACCCAGTACTTC
>TRBJ2-1|-|TRBV9|-
CASSVEAGGAYNEQFF
TGTGCCAGCAGCGTAGAGGCAGGTGGCGCCTACAATGAGCAGTTCTTC
>TRBJ1-3|-|TRBV5-1|-
CASRVEGAGNTIYF
TGCGCCAGCCGAGTTGAGGGGGCTGGAAACACCATATATTTT
>TRBJ2-1|-|TRBV30|-
CAWTTVTDYNEQFF
TGTGCCTGGACCACAGTGACCGATTACAATGAGCAGTTCTTC
>TRBJ2-2|-|TRBV5-1|-
CASSLDGGGELFF
TGCGCCAGCAGCTTGGATGGCGGCGGGGAGCTGTTTTTT
>TRBJ1-6|few|TRBV30|TRBD1
CAWSAEQGGRSALHF
TGTGCCTGGAGTGCCGAGCAGGGGGGACGGTCGGCCCTCCACTTT
>TRBJ1-3|few|TRBV30|-
CAWSQQGNTIYF
TGTGCCTGGAGTCAACAGGGAAACACCATATATTTT
>TRBJ1-2|-|TRBV5-1|-
CASSLAGGADVFGGYTF
TGCGCCAGCAGCTTGGCCGGGGGAGCTGACGTATTTGGTGGCTACACCTTC
>TRBJ2-3|-|TRBV5-1|-
CASSRQESTSTDTQYF
TGCGCCAGCAGCCGACAAGAATCAACTAGCACAGATACGCAGTATTTT
>TRBJ2-2|few|TRBV9|TRBD2
CASSPELAVGELFF
TGTGCCAGCAGCCCCGAACTAGCGGTCGGGGAGCTGTTTTTT
>TRBJ2-7|few|TRBV18|-
CASSVGGGPPYEQYF
TGTGCCAGCTCAGTGGGCGGGGGCCCACCCTACGAGCAGTACTTC